This TCR beta chain was sequenced during a study of blood T cell repertoires in COVID-19. As for the study in general: Whether acute or convalescent, the COVID-19 samples came from the United States, Italy and Spain.

Data came from immunoSEQ multiplex PCR; TCRdb stores just in-frame clones and leaves some out. The data contain over 130,000 clones, under 90% of them singletons. The CDR3 has 13 residues. V lost 2 bases to trimming and J lost 8 bases, with 11 bases between them. Germline CDR1 reads KGHDR; CDR2 reads SFDVKD. Clinical history reported by participants formed the basis on which cohorts were assigned. This sequence originates from a man aged 50-59 years in a cohort exposed to, infected with or recovered from COVID-19 (not recorded which). The chain is built from TRBV24-1 and TRBJ1-2, with D unclear. Sequencing was carried out using PBMCs or T cells enriched from blood (not recorded which). The CDR3 is CATSDSPGVGYTF. The CDR3 coding sequence is TGTGCCACCAGTGATTCACCCGGGGTCGGCTACACCTTC.